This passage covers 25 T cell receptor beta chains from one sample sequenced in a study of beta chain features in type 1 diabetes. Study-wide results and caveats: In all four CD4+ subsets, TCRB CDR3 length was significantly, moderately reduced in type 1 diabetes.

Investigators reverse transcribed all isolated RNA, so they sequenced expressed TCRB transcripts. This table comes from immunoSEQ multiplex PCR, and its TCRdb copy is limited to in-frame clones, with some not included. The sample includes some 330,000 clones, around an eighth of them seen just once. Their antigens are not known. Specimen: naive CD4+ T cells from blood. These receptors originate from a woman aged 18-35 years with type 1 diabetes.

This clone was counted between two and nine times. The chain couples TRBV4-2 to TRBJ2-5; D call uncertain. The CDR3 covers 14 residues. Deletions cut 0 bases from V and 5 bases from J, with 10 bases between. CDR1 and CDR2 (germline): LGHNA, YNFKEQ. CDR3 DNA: TGTGCCAGCAGCCAAGATGAGCGAAGGGAGACCCAGTACTTC. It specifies CASSQDERRETQYF.

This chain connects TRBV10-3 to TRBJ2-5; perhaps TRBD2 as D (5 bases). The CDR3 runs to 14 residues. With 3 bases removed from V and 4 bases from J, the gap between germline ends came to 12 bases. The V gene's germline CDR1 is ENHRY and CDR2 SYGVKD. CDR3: CAISEGSRGETQYF. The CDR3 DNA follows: TGTGCCATCAGTGAAGGCAGCCGGGGAGAGACCCAGTACTTC.

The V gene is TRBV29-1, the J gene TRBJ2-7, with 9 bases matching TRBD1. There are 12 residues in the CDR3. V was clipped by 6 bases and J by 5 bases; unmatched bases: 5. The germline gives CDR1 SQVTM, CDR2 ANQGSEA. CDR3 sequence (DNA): TGCAGCGTAGATGGACAGGGGAACGAGCAGTACTTC. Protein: CSVDGQGNEQYF.

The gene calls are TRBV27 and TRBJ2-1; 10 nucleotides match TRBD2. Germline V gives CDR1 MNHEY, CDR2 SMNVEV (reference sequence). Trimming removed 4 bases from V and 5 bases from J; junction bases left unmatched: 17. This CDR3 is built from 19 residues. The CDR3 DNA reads TGTGCCAGCAGTTCCTGGGGACTAGCGTCATGGGGTGCGAACAATGAGCAGTTCTTC. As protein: CASSSWGLASWGANNEQFF.

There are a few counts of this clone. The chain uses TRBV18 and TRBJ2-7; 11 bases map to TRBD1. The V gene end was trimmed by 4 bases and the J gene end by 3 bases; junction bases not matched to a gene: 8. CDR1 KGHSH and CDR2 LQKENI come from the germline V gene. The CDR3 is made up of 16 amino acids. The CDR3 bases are TGTGCCAGCTCACGACCGGGGACAGGGGGGCTCTACGAGCAGTACTTC. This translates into CASSRPGTGGLYEQYF.

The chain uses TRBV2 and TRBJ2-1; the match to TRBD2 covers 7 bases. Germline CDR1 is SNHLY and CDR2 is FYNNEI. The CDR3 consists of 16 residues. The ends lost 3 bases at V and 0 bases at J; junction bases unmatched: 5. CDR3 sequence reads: CASSESGGSSYNEQFF. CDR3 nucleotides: TGTGCCAGCAGTGAGTCCGGGGGGAGCTCCTACAATGAGCAGTTCTTC. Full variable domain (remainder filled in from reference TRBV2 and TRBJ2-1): EPEVTQTPSHQVTQMGQEVILRCVPISNHLYFYWYRQILGQKVEFLVSFYNNEISEKSEIFDDQFSVERPDGSNFTLKIRSTKLEDSAMYFCASSESGGSSYNEQFFGPGTRLTVL.

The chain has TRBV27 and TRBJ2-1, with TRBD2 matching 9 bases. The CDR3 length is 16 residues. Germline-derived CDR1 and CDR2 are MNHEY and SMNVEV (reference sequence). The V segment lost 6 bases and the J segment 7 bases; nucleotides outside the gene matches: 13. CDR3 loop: CASRRPLAGSKNEQFF. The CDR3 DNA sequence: TGTGCCAGCAGGCGCCCACTAGCGGGCTCTAAGAATGAGCAGTTCTTC.

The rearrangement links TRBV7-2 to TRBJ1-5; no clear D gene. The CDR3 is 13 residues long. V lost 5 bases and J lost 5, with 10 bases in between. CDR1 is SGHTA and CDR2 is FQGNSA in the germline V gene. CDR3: CASSPVRDQPQHF. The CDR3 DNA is TGTGCCAGCAGCCCAGTTCGGGATCAGCCCCAGCATTTT.

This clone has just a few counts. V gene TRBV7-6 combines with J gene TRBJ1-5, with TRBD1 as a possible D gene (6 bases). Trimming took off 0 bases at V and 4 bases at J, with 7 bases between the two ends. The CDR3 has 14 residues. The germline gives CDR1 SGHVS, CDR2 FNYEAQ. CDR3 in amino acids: CASSLAQGNQPQHF. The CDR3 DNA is TGTGCCAGCAGCTTAGCTCAGGGGAATCAGCCCCAGCATTTT.

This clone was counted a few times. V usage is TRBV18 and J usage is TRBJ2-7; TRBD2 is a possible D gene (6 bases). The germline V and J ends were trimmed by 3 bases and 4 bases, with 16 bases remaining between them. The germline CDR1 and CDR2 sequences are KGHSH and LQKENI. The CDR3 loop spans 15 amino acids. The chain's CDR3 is CASSPFTGTDYEQYF. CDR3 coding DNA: TGTGCCAGCTCACCCTTCACCGGGACTGATTACGAGCAGTACTTC.

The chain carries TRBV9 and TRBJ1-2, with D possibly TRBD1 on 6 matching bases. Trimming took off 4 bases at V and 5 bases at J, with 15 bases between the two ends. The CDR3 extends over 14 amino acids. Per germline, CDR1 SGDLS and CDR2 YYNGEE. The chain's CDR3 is CASSPPWQGYGYTF. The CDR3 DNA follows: TGTGCCAGCAGCCCTCCTTGGCAGGGGTATGGCTACACCTTC. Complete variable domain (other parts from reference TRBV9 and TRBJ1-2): DSGVTQTPKHLITATGQRVTLRCSPRSGDLSVYWYQQSLDQGLQFLIQYYNGEERAKGNILERFSAQQFPDLHSELNLSSLELGDSALYFCASSPPWQGYGYTFGSGTRLTVV.

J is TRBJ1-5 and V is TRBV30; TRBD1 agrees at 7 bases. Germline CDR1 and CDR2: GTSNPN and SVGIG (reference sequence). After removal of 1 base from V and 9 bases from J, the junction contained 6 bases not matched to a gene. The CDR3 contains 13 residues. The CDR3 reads CAWSGQGSAPQHF. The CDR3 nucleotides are TGTGCCTGGAGTGGACAGGGCTCGGCGCCCCAGCATTTT. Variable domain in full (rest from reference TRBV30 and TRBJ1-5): SQTIHQWPATLVQPVGSPLSLECTVEGTSNPNLYWYRQAAGRGLQLLFYSVGIGQISSEVPQNLSASRPQDRQFILSSKKLLLSDSGFYLCAWSGQGSAPQHFGDGTRLSIL.

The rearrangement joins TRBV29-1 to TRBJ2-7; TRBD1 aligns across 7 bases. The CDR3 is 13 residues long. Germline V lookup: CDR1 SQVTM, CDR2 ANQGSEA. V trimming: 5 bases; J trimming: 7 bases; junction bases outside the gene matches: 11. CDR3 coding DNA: TGCAGCGTTCTTTTGACAGGGCCGTGGGAGCAGTACTTC. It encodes CSVLLTGPWEQYF.

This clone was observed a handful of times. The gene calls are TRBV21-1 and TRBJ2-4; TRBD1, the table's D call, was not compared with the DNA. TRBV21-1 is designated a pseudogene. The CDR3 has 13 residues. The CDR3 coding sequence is TGTGCCAGCTTGGGGACAGGGAAAAACATTCAGTACTTC. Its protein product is CASLGTGKNIQYF.

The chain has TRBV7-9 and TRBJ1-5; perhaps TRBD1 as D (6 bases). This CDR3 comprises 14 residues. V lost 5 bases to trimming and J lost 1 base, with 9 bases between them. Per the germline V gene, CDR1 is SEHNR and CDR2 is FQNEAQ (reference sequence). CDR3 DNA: TGTGCCAGCAGCATCACAGGGAGCAATCAGCCCCAGCATTTT. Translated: CASSITGSNQPQHF. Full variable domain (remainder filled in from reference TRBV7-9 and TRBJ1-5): DTGVSQNPRHKITKRGQNVTFRCDPISEHNRLYWYRQTLGQGPEFLTYFQNEAQLEKSRLLSDRFSAERPKGSFSTLEIQRTEQGDSAMYLCASSITGSNQPQHFGDGTRLSIL.

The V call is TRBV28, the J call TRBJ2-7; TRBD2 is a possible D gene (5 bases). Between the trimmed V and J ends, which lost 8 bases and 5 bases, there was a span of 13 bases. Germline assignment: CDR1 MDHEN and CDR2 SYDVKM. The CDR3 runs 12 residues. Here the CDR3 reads CASRGTGDEQYF. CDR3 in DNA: TGTGCCAGCCGGGGTACCGGGGACGAGCAGTACTTC.

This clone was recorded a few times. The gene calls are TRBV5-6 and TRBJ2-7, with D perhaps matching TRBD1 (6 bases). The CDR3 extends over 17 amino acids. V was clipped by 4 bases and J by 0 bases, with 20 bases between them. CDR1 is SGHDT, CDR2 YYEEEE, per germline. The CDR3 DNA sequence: TGTGCCAGCAGCAGGGAAGGACACAGGGTGGACTCCTACGAGCAGTACTTC. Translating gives CASSREGHRVDSYEQYF.

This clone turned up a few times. CDR3 sequence reads: CAISGAGYSNTEAFF. CDR3 coding DNA: TGTGCCATCAGTGGGGCAGGGTACTCGAACACTGAAGCTTTCTTT. The rearrangement links TRBV10-3 to TRBJ1-1; D may be TRBD1 (5 bases). The CDR3 is 15 amino acids. CDR1 is ENHRY, CDR2 SYGVKD, per germline. The V and J ends lost 4 bases and 1 base respectively, with 13 bases between them.

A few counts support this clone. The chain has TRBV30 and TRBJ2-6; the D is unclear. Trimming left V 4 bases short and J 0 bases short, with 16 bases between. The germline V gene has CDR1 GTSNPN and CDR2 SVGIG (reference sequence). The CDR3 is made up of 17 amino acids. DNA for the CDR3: TGTGCCTGGATCCCCCCCAGGCTAAACTCTGGGGCCAACGTCCTGACTTTC. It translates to CAWIPPRLNSGANVLTF.

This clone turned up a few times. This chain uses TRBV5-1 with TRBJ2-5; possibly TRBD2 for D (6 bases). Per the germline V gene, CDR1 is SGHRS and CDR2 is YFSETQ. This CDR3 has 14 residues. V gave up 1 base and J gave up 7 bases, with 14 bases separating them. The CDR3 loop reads CASSLQPNGGTQYF. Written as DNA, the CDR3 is TGCGCCAGCAGCTTGCAACCCAACGGGGGGACCCAGTACTTC.

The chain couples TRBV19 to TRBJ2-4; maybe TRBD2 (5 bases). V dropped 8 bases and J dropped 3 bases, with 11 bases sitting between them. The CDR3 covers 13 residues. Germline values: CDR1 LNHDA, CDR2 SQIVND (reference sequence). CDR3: CASVGLSKNIQYF. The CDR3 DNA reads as TGTGCCAGTGTCGGACTTAGCAAAAACATTCAGTACTTC.

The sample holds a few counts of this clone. CDR3 sequence: CASSHAYEQYF. The CDR3 DNA reads as TGTGCCAGCAGCCACGCCTACGAGCAGTACTTC. This chain joins TRBV14 and TRBJ2-7; D is unresolved. Trimming removed 3 bases at V and 2 bases at J, with 2 bases between. Germline values: CDR1 SGHDN, CDR2 FVKESK. There are 11 residues in the CDR3. The whole variable domain, filled in from reference TRBV14 and TRBJ2-7, reads EAGVTQFPSHSVIEKGQTVTLRCDPISGHDNLYWYRRVMGKEIKFLLHFVKESKQDESGMPNNRFLAERTGGTYSTLKVQPAELEDSGVYFCASSHAYEQYFGPGTRLTVT.

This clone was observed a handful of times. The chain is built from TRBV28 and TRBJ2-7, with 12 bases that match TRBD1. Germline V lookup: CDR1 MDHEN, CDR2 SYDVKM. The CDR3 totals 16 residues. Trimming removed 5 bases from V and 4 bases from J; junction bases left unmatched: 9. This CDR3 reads CASSPQGQGAGYEQYF. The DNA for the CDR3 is TGTGCCAGCAGTCCCCAGGGACAGGGGGCGGGTTACGAGCAGTACTTC. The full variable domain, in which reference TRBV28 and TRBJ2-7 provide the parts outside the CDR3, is DVKVTQSSRYLVKRTGEKVFLECVQDMDHENMFWYRQDPGLGLRLIYFSYDVKMKEKGDIPEGYSVSREKKERFSLILESASTNQTSMYLCASSPQGQGAGYEQYFGPGTRLTVT.

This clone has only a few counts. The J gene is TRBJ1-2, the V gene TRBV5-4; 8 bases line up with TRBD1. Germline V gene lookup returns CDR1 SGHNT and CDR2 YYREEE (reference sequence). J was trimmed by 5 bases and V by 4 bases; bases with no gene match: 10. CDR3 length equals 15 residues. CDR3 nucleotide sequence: TGTGCCAGCAGCCTAGGTGGGACAGGCGAATATGGCTACACCTTC. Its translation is CASSLGGTGEYGYTF.

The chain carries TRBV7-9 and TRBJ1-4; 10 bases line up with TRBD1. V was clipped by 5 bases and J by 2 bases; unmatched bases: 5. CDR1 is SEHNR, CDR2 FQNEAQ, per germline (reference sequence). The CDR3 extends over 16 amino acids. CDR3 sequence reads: CASSHPGQGTNEKLFF. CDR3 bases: TGTGCCAGCAGCCACCCGGGACAGGGGACTAATGAAAAACTGTTTTTT.